The 30 T cell receptor beta chains reported below all come from one sample, sequenced in a study of T cell changes during pregnancy in multiple sclerosis. Clones were read by immunoSEQ multiplex PCR, and TCRdb kept only the in-frame ones, dropping some. The top ten clones hold approximately 0.64% of a sample with tens of thousands of clones, 92% of them seen once. The sequences come from CD4+ T cells from peripheral blood mononuclear cells, collected after pregnancy. The receptor source for this set is a female donor with multiple sclerosis, enrolled in a pregnancy study.

The chain links TRBV10-3 to TRBJ2-7; perhaps TRBD2 as D (5 bases). Germline values: CDR1 ENHRY, CDR2 SYGVKD. Trimming took 8 bases from V and 7 from J, leaving 18 bases between them. This CDR3 comprises 13 residues. As DNA, the CDR3 is TGTGCCATCTCAACCGGCGGGTGGAGAGAGCAGTACTTC. Translated, it gives CAISTGGWREQYF.

The gene calls are TRBV7-2 and TRBJ1-3; D gene ambiguous. The V end was cut by 3 bases, the J end by 0 bases, with 6 bases between. The CDR3 runs to 14 residues. CDR1 and CDR2 (germline): SGHTA, FQGNSA. This chain's CDR3 is CASSFGSSGNTIYF. The CDR3 DNA sequence: TGTGCCAGCAGCTTTGGGAGCTCTGGAAACACCATATATTTT. Variable domain in full (rest from reference TRBV7-2 and TRBJ1-3): GAGVSQSPSNKVTEKGKDVELRCDPISGHTALYWYRQSLGQGLEFLIYFQGNSAPDKSGLPSDRFSAERTGGSVSTLTIQRTQQEDSAVYLCASSFGSSGNTIYFGEGSWLTVV.

V gene TRBV19 combines with J gene TRBJ1-2; tentative D call: TRBD1 (6 bases). This CDR3 contains 13 residues. The V gene's germline CDR1 is LNHDA and CDR2 SQIVND (reference sequence). Deletions cut 5 bases from V and 5 bases from J, with 12 bases between. CDR3 sequence reads: CASSSTGTYGYTF. The CDR3 DNA sequence: TGTGCCAGTAGTTCTACAGGGACATATGGCTACACCTTC.

Concerning this clone: This sample includes further DNA sequences coding for the same CDR3. The J gene is TRBJ2-5, the V gene TRBV5-1; tentatively, D is TRBD1 (5 bases). Per the germline V gene, CDR1 is SGHRS and CDR2 is YFSETQ. The V gene lost 4 bases and the J gene lost 1 base, with 8 bases spanning the gap. This CDR3 is built from 13 residues. CDR3 amino acids: CASSLGLQETQYF. The CDR3 nucleotides are TGCGCCAGCAGCCTGGGGCTCCAAGAGACCCAGTACTTC. The whole variable domain, filled in from reference TRBV5-1 and TRBJ2-5, reads KAGVTQTPRYLIKTRGQQVTLSCSPISGHRSVSWYQQTPGQGLQFLFEYFSETQRNKGNFPGRFSGRQFSNSRSEMNVSTLELGDSALYLCASSLGLQETQYFGPGTRLLVL.

CDR3 bases: TGTGCCAGCAGCCCCCGGGACAGGTCCTACAATGAGCAGTTCTTC. Protein sequence: CASSPRDRSYNEQFF. The V and J genes are TRBV9 and TRBJ2-1, with 8 bases that match TRBD1. Trimming removed 4 bases from V and 1 base from J; junction bases left unmatched: 4. Per germline, CDR1 SGDLS and CDR2 YYNGEE. CDR3 size: 15 residues.

The chain uses TRBV7-9 and TRBJ2-3; D possibly corresponds to TRBD1 (5 bases). Germline values: CDR1 SEHNR, CDR2 FQNEAQ (reference sequence). V was shortened by 2 bases and J by 2 bases, with 8 bases between the two germline ends. The CDR3 extends over 14 amino acids. CDR3 loop: CASSLQGLTDTQYF. DNA of the CDR3: TGTGCCAGCAGCTTACAGGGCCTCACAGATACGCAGTATTTT.

The chain joins TRBV21-1 to TRBJ1-5; the table names TRBD1, a call not compared with the DNA. TRBV21-1 is a known pseudogene. This CDR3 is built from 15 residues. This CDR3 is CASSPYRGSNQPQHF. DNA for the CDR3: TGTGCCAGCAGCCCTTACAGGGGTAGCAATCAGCCCCAGCATTTT.

This clone was detected only once. The chain employs TRBV5-4 and TRBJ1-3; 7 positions match TRBD1. CDR1 and CDR2 from the germline V gene are SGHNT and YYREEE (reference sequence). The CDR3 sequence is 13 residues long. V dropped 4 bases and J dropped 5; count of bases not matched to a gene: 3. The DNA of the CDR3 is TGTGCCAGCAGCGGGGACAGACGAAACACCATATATTTT. This encodes CASSGDRRNTIYF. Drawing the rest from reference TRBV5-4 and TRBJ1-3, the complete variable domain is ETGVTQSPTHLIKTRGQQVTLRCSSQSGHNTVSWYQQALGQGPQFIFQYYREEENGRGNFPPRFSGLQFPNYSSELNVNALELDDSALYLCASSGDRRNTIYFGEGSWLTVV.

The V and J genes are TRBV2 and TRBJ2-3, with 10 bases lining up with TRBD2. The CDR3 has 16 amino acids. Per the germline V gene, CDR1 is SNHLY and CDR2 is FYNNEI. Unmatched junction bases numbered 9, after V lost 4 bases and J lost 5 bases. CDR3 DNA: TGTGCCAGCAGTGGACCAGCGGGGGGGCCGGGAGATACGCAGTATTTT. It translates to CASSGPAGGPGDTQYF.

The genes are TRBV6-1 and TRBJ1-3; TRBD1 might be the D (6 bases). CDR3 length: 15 residues. V was cut by 11 bases and J by 3 bases, with 20 bases left in between. CDR1 and CDR2 from the germline V gene are MNHNS and SASEGT. The CDR3: CAATLTGHSGNTIYF. The CDR3, as DNA: TGTGCCGCGACCCTAACAGGGCATAGTGGAAACACCATATATTTT.

This chain connects TRBV5-1 to TRBJ1-2, with TRBD1 matching over 8 bases. V shed 3 bases, J shed 4 bases, and the junction held 5 bases outside the gene matches. Germline CDR1 reads SGHRS; CDR2 reads YFSETQ. CDR3 length equals 14 residues. The CDR3 loop reads CASSSSGTGYGYTF. CDR3 coding DNA: TGCGCCAGCAGCTCTTCCGGGACAGGCTATGGCTACACCTTC.

The chain joins TRBV29-1 to TRBJ2-3; 8 nucleotides align to TRBD2. With V trimmed by 4 bases and J by 4 bases, 4 bases remained unmatched. Germline loops: CDR1 SQVTM, CDR2 ANQGSEA. The CDR3 runs to 13 residues. The CDR3 DNA sequence: TGCAGCGTTGCGGGGGGGGCCCCAGATACGCAGTATTTT. Protein: CSVAGGAPDTQYF.

The V and J genes are TRBV4-3 and TRBJ1-5; the D is unclear. The CDR3 runs to 14 residues. The ends were cut back, 0 bases at V and 4 bases at J, with 7 bases in the middle. Germline-derived CDR1 and CDR2 are LGHNA and YSLEER. In DNA, the CDR3 is TGCGCCAGCAGCCAAGATCGAGTAAATCAGCCCCAGCATTTT. Translating gives CASSQDRVNQPQHF.

DNA for the CDR3: TGTGCCAGTAGTAGCGGGGGGGGTGTCAATGAGCAGTTCTTC. This sequence encodes CASSSGGGVNEQFF. V gene TRBV19 combines with J gene TRBJ2-1; 9 bases fit TRBD2. Germline assignment: CDR1 LNHDA and CDR2 SQIVND (reference sequence). This CDR3 is 14 amino acids long. The V segment lost 4 bases and the J segment 6 bases; nucleotides outside the gene matches: 4.

The CDR3 region is CAISESLAGAKNIQYF. CDR3 bases: TGTGCCATCAGTGAGTCTCTAGCGGGGGCCAAAAACATTCAGTACTTC. This chain joins TRBV10-3 and TRBJ2-4; 9 bases agree with TRBD2. J was trimmed by 1 base and V by 0 bases; bases with no gene match: 1. There are 16 residues in the CDR3. Germline lookup yields CDR1 ENHRY and CDR2 SYGVKD.

The CDR3, as DNA: TGCGCCAGCAGCCAAGGCAGGGGGAACACTGAAGCTTTCTTT. Translated: CASSQGRGNTEAFF. This sequence joins TRBV4-3 and TRBJ1-1; tentative D call: TRBD1 (6 bases). Germline V gene sequence: CDR1 LGHNA, CDR2 YSLEER. The CDR3 runs to 14 residues. The V end lost 1 base, the J end lost 1 base, and 7 bases lay between the germline ends.

The CDR3 coding sequence is TGTGCCACCAGGGGTTCGTATCAGGACTATGGCTACACCTTC. It translates to CATRGSYQDYGYTF. The genes are TRBV6-5 and TRBJ1-2; tentatively, D is TRBD1 (6 bases). Germline V gene data show CDR1 as MNHEY and CDR2 as SVGAGI. The CDR3 is made up of 14 amino acids. The V gene lost 10 bases and the J gene lost 3 bases, with 18 bases spanning the gap.

V gene TRBV5-6 combines with J gene TRBJ2-5, with D tentatively TRBD2 (6 bases). V was pared by 3 bases and J by 4 bases, with 16 bases between. The CDR3 extends over 15 amino acids. Germline CDR1 SGHDT, CDR2 YYEEEE. CDR3 sequence reads: CASSYPGRNRETQYF. The DNA of the CDR3 is TGTGCCAGCAGCTACCCGGGGAGGAACCGAGAGACCCAGTACTTC.

The chain recombines TRBV6-4 with TRBJ1-2, with no clear D. The CDR3 is made up of 15 amino acids. CDR1 is MRHNA, CDR2 SNTAGT, per germline. Deletions cut 3 bases from V and 0 bases from J, with 11 bases between. DNA of the CDR3: TGTGCCAGCAGTGAGGGAGTGAACGCTAACTATGGCTACACCTTC. Translated: CASSEGVNANYGYTF.

V and J are TRBV19 and TRBJ1-3, with TRBD1 identical over 8 bases. The CDR3 spans 17 residues. CDR1 and CDR2 from the germline V gene are LNHDA and SQIVND (reference sequence). Trimming at V came to 3 bases and at J to 0 bases, leaving 7 bases not matched to a gene. The CDR3 DNA reads TGTGCCAGTAGTATCAGAGGACAGGGCCTCTCTGGAAACACCATATATTTT. As protein: CASSIRGQGLSGNTIYF.

V usage is TRBV2 and J usage is TRBJ2-7; 12 bases are a match to TRBD2. J was trimmed by 4 bases and V by 4 bases; bases with no gene match: 11. Germline lookup yields CDR1 SNHLY and CDR2 FYNNEI. This CDR3 is 17 amino acids long. The CDR3 reads CASSARTSGVMAYEQYF. DNA for the CDR3: TGTGCCAGCAGTGCTCGGACTAGCGGGGTCATGGCGTACGAGCAGTACTTC.

The chain recombines TRBV19 with TRBJ1-2; maybe TRBD1 (5 bases). The CDR3 is 14 residues long. V shed 7 bases and J shed 7 bases, with 19 bases lying between them. Germline V CDR1 and CDR2: LNHDA, SQIVND (reference sequence). In DNA, the CDR3 is TGTGCCAGTACCCGAATGGGGCAGGGTGGTGGCTACACCTTC. Amino acid sequence: CASTRMGQGGGYTF.

J is TRBJ1-4 and V is TRBV7-3; the match to TRBD1 covers 9 bases. Germline CDR1 and CDR2: SGHTA and FQGTGA. The CDR3 totals 14 residues. After removal of 6 bases from V and 8 bases from J, the junction contained 7 bases not matched to a gene. CDR3 residues: CASRTGTGSEKLFF. As DNA, the CDR3 is TGTGCCAGCAGGACCGGGACAGGGAGCGAAAAACTGTTTTTT.

The V gene is TRBV7-8, the J gene TRBJ2-3; 12 bases agree with TRBD2. Germline CDR1 and CDR2: SGHVS and FQNEAQ. V trimming: 5 bases; J trimming: 2 bases; junction bases outside the gene matches: 5. The CDR3 spans 16 residues. The CDR3 coding sequence is TGTGCCAGCAGCATCCTAGCGGGGGGGGACACAGATACGCAGTATTTT. Translation: CASSILAGGDTDTQYF.

This chain links TRBV5-1 with TRBJ2-7; 8 bases match TRBD2. Germline lookup yields CDR1 SGHRS and CDR2 YFSETQ. V lost 4 bases to trimming and J lost 0 bases; unmatched junction nucleotides: 3. The CDR3 is 14 amino acids. The CDR3 sequence: CASSRTSFSYEQYF. In DNA form, the CDR3 reads TGCGCCAGCAGCAGGACTAGCTTCTCCTACGAGCAGTACTTC.

This clone was detected a few times. V and J are TRBV2 and TRBJ2-3; D is uncertain. Trimming removed 7 bases from V and 0 bases from J, with 2 bases in between. The CDR3 spans 11 residues. CDR1 SNHLY and CDR2 FYNNEI come from the germline V gene. This CDR3 is CASTSTDTQYF. As DNA, the CDR3 is TGTGCCAGCACAAGCACAGATACGCAGTATTTT.

The rearrangement joins TRBV6-5 to TRBJ1-2; tentatively, D is TRBD1 (6 bases). V gave up 2 bases and J gave up 4 bases, with 14 bases separating them. CDR1 and CDR2 from the germline V gene are MNHEY and SVGAGI. This CDR3 is built from 15 residues. The CDR3 is CASSYLATGRYGYTF. CDR3 sequence (DNA): TGTGCCAGCAGTTACCTTGCCACAGGGCGCTATGGCTACACCTTC.

This clone was seen a handful of times. The chain joins TRBV6-5 to TRBJ1-6, with D tentatively TRBD1 (6 bases). Germline loops: CDR1 MNHEY, CDR2 SVGAGI. Trimming stripped 0 bases from V and 8 bases from J, with 11 bases between. The CDR3 has 15 amino acids. The CDR3 DNA is TGTGCCAGCAGTTACTCTCAGGGGAGGGATTCACCCCTCCACTTT. Protein: CASSYSQGRDSPLHF.

The chain couples TRBV5-1 to TRBJ2-5; D not resolved. The CDR3 has 13 residues. V was clipped by 5 bases and J by 0 bases, with 8 bases between them. CDR1 SGHRS and CDR2 YFSETQ come from the germline V gene. The CDR3 DNA follows: TGCGCCAGCAGGACACAGTACCAAGAGACCCAGTACTTC. This sequence encodes CASRTQYQETQYF.

The chain couples TRBV6-5 to TRBJ1-4, with TRBD1 matching over 7 bases. The germline V gene has CDR1 MNHEY and CDR2 SVGAGI. This CDR3 spans 14 amino acids. The J segment lost 8 bases and the V segment lost 2 bases, leaving 5 bases of the junction unmatched. This CDR3 reads CASSYGQGDEKLFF. The CDR3 DNA is TGTGCCAGCAGTTACGGGCAGGGGGACGAAAAACTGTTTTTT.